A single sample gave rise to the 5 T cell receptor beta chains below, sequenced in a study of T cell repertoires in cytomegalovirus infection. No antigen is known for these receptors. One entry per CDR3 protein results from TCRdb running MiXCR on the reads. This table holds under 120,000 distinct CDR3 sequences, roughly 39% found once. Sample: CD8+ T cells from cultured PBMCs, taken from culture after CMV antigen stimulation. The receptor set was obtained from a human donor in good health (CMV status not recorded). Some clones in this sample may be carry-over from other donors' samples.

The chain has TRBV19 and TRBJ2-7; the D is unclear. CDR3 size: 16 residues. Germline V gives CDR1 LNHDA, CDR2 SQIVND (reference sequence). The V gene lost 3 bases and the J gene lost 0 bases, with 15 bases spanning the gap. The CDR3, as DNA: TGTGCCAGTAGTATTTTAGGCAGTCTGAGCTCCTACGAGCAGTACTTC. Amino acid sequence: CASSILGSLSSYEQYF.

The gene calls are TRBV29-1 and TRBJ1-2; D gene ambiguous. V was shortened by 6 bases and J by 0 bases, with 14 bases between the two germline ends. The germline V gene has CDR1 SQVTM and CDR2 ANQGSEA. The CDR3 is made up of 14 amino acids. CDR3 protein: CSVLSPGTNYGYTF. The CDR3 DNA follows: TGCAGCGTCCTTTCCCCTGGAACTAACTATGGCTACACCTTC.

V usage is TRBV4-1 and J usage is TRBJ2-1; 11 bases agree with TRBD2. The CDR3 is made up of 20 amino acids. V lost 0 bases and J lost 3; bases outside the gene matches: 13. Germline V gives CDR1 MGHRA, CDR2 YSYEKL. CDR3: CASSQEFWGASGGNYNEQFF. The CDR3 DNA is TGCGCCAGCAGCCAAGAATTTTGGGGGGCTAGCGGGGGGAACTACAATGAGCAGTTCTTC.

This clonotype was counted between two and nine times. The chain recombines TRBV7-9 with TRBJ2-5, with 7 bases lining up with TRBD1. Germline lookup yields CDR1 SEHNR and CDR2 FQNEAQ (reference sequence). V lost 9 bases to trimming and J lost 5 bases; unmatched junction nucleotides: 12. The CDR3 consists of 14 residues. The CDR3 spells CASQEDRSAETQYF. CDR3 coding DNA: TGTGCCAGTCAGGAGGACAGGTCAGCGGAGACCCAGTACTTC. Full variable domain (missing parts from reference TRBV7-9 and TRBJ2-5): DTGVSQNPRHKITKRGQNVTFRCDPISEHNRLYWYRQTLGQGPEFLTYFQNEAQLEKSRLLSDRFSAERPKGSFSTLEIQRTEQGDSAMYLCASQEDRSAETQYFGPGTRLLVL.

This clonotype has a handful of counts. This rearrangement joins TRBV7-2 to TRBJ2-7; 8 bases fit TRBD2. The V gene's germline CDR1 is SGHTA and CDR2 FQGNSA. The CDR3 consists of 15 residues. V shed 5 bases and J 4 bases; nucleotides not matched to a gene: 10. The CDR3, as DNA: TGTGCCAGCAGCCCCACTCCGGGGGGGCGATACGAGCAGTACTTC. Translated, it gives CASSPTPGGRYEQYF.